One sample yielded the 28 T cell receptor beta chains listed below, sequenced in a study of T cells in Graves' hyperthyroidism and ophthalmopathy. Amplified regions were TCR beta CDR3 sequences from RNA transcripts. Initially, a first-round RT-PCR of the TCR CDR3 employed the HTBI primer set. TCRdb itself ran the multiplex PCR reads through MiXCR, one entry per CDR3 protein. The repertoire consists of 610,000 or so distinct CDR3 sequences, with roughly 46% occurring once and the leading ten covering 7.5% to 8.5%. The specimen sequenced was peripheral blood or thyroid tissue (not recorded which). The receptors originated from a woman aged 18 to 35 with Graves' hyperthyroidism.

Only one count was recorded for this clonotype. This CDR3 reads CASSGDRPAQYF. CDR3 coding DNA: TGTGCCAGCAGCGGAGACAGGCCGGCCCAGTACTTC. The V and J genes are TRBV7-9 and TRBJ2-5; maybe TRBD1 (6 bases). Germline CDR1 SEHNR, CDR2 FQNEAQ (reference sequence). V was shortened by 5 bases and J by 9 bases, with 13 bases between the two germline ends. CDR3 length: 12 residues.

In its sample, this clonotype was seen many times. This chain uses TRBV4-1 with TRBJ1-4; a possible D gene is TRBD1 (5 bases). The CDR3 is made up of 18 amino acids. Germline V gene sequence: CDR1 MGHRA, CDR2 YSYEKL. V shed 4 bases and J shed 0 bases, with 18 bases lying between them. CDR3 nucleotides: TGCGCCAGCAGCCCCTACAATGAAGCAGGGTCAACTAATGAAAAACTGTTTTTT. Translating it yields CASSPYNEAGSTNEKLFF.

There are many counts of this clonotype. The chain links TRBV20-1 to TRBJ2-5; D unresolved. This CDR3 comprises 11 residues. Germline V CDR1 and CDR2: DFQATT, SNEGSKA (reference sequence). Trimming cost V 7 bases and J 0 bases, with 6 bases left between them. This chain's CDR3 is CSEWYQETQYF. The DNA of the CDR3 is TGCAGTGAGTGGTACCAAGAGACCCAGTACTTC.

For this clonotype: A much larger clonotype is one base distant, so this may be a read error. This sequence joins TRBV7-9 and TRBJ2-7, with 10 bases identical to TRBD2. Germline values: CDR1 SEHNR, CDR2 FQNEAQ (reference sequence). Trimming removed 7 bases from V and 2 bases from J; junction bases left unmatched: 14. The CDR3 spans 17 residues. CDR3 nucleotides: TGTGCCAGCAACCTCAGCGGGGGGGGGGCTCCGACCTACGAGCAGTACTTC. This gives the protein CASNLSGGGAPTYEQYF.

The rearrangement links TRBV29-1 to TRBJ2-7; TRBD1 or TRBD2 may be the D gene (5 bases each). Germline CDR1 reads SQVTM; CDR2 reads ANQGSEA. This CDR3 spans 12 amino acids. V lost 8 bases and J lost 6, with 17 bases in between. The CDR3 nucleotides read TGCAGCTTAAGGGGCTACGGAGGCGAGCAGTACTTC. This sequence encodes CSLRGYGGEQYF.

The rearrangement uses TRBV2 and TRBJ1-5; 7 bases match TRBD1. This CDR3 region has 13 residues. Germline V CDR1 and CDR2: SNHLY, FYNNEI. Trimming at V came to 3 bases and at J to 11 bases, leaving 7 bases not matched to a gene. The CDR3 DNA reads TGTGCCAGCAGTGAGGGACAGAAAGAGACCCAGCATTTT. Residues: CASSEGQKETQHF.

This clonotype appeared many times. The gene calls are TRBV20-1 and TRBJ2-5, with D possibly being TRBD1 (5 bases). Germline CDR1 DFQATT, CDR2 SNEGSKA (reference sequence). There are 12 residues in the CDR3. CDR3 bases: TGCAGCGCAGAAAGACAGCAAGAGACCCAGTACTTC. Amino acids: CSAERQQETQYF.

For this clonotype: One end of the junction fails to match germline, which may point to a read error. The CDR3 DNA sequence: TGTGCCAGCAGTTGGGTGAGCGGGGAAGAACCGTTCTTC. Protein sequence: CASSWVSGEEPFF. The rearrangement uses TRBV6-5 and TRBJ2-7; TRBD2 agrees at 7 bases. Germline V gives CDR1 MNHEY, CDR2 SVGAGI. The CDR3 is made up of 13 amino acids.

This clonotype was observed a handful of times. The chain is built from TRBV12-3 or TRBV12-4 and TRBJ2-3; D remains ambiguous. The V gene lost 6 bases and the J gene lost 3 bases, with 10 bases spanning the gap. The CDR3 runs 13 residues. In DNA, the CDR3 is TGTGCCAGCAGACAGAGCCCGACAGATACGCAGTATTTT. It translates to CASRQSPTDTQYF.

The chain uses TRBV12-3 or TRBV12-4 and TRBJ2-2; D unresolved. This CDR3 has 12 residues. The V and J ends lost 3 bases and 3 bases respectively, with 2 bases between them. CDR3 DNA: TGTGCCAGCAGTTTCCACACCGGGGAGCTGTTTTTT. It is translated as CASSFHTGELFF.

Worth noting for this clonotype: This may be a read error: a much more frequent sequence differs by one nucleotide. V is TRBV6-1 and J is TRBJ1-1, with 8 bases lining up with TRBD1. The CDR3 spans 14 residues. CDR1 and CDR2 from the germline V gene are MNHNS and SASEGT. CDR3 sequence reads: CASSVQGAVTEASF. CDR3 nucleotides: TGTGCCAGCAGTGTGCAGGGGGCTGTCACTGAAGCTTCCTTT.

Ten or more counts support this clonotype. The gene calls are TRBV10-2 and TRBJ1-4; D ambiguous. The CDR3 sequence is 10 residues long. V was clipped by 10 bases and J by 5 bases, with 5 bases between them. Looked up from germline, CDR1 is WSHSY and CDR2 is SAAADI. CDR3 sequence (DNA): TGCGCCACCCTGAATGAAAAACTGTTTTTT. As protein: CATLNEKLFF.

For the CDR3, the DNA is TGTGCCAGCAGTGCTAGGGGACGGCGCTCCTACGAGCAGTACTTC. Encoded protein: CASSARGRRSYEQYF. The chain is built from TRBV2 and TRBJ2-7; D possibly uses TRBD1 or TRBD2 (5 bases each). CDR1 is SNHLY and CDR2 is FYNNEI in the germline V gene. This CDR3 comprises 15 residues. Trimming removed 4 bases at V and 0 bases at J, with 13 bases between.

The rearrangement uses TRBV20-1 and TRBJ1-2, with TRBD1 as a possible D gene (6 bases). The CDR3 runs to 17 residues. V dropped 5 bases and J dropped 3 bases, with 25 bases sitting between them. Germline V gene lookup returns CDR1 DFQATT and CDR2 SNEGSKA (reference sequence). The CDR3 DNA is TGCAGTGCTTTAACGCCCTCGCCCAGGGGTAGGGACTATGGCTACACCTTC. Translating gives CSALTPSPRGRDYGYTF.

Concerning this clonotype: In this CDR3 the conserved last residue, phenylalanine or tryptophan, is missing, so a read error is likely. This chain links TRBV2 with TRBJ1-5; possibly TRBD1 for D (6 bases). Trimming took 6 bases from V and 6 from J, leaving 18 bases between them. The CDR3 covers 15 residues. The germline gives CDR1 SNHLY, CDR2 FYNNEI. The CDR3 region is CASRRTGFLPQPQHL. Here the CDR3 DNA reads TGTGCCAGCAGGCGAACAGGGTTCTTACCTCAGCCCCAGCATCTT.

The chain recombines TRBV19 with TRBJ2-7, with 7 bases fitting TRBD1. Trimming removed 4 bases from V and 1 base from J; junction bases left unmatched: 7. The CDR3 length is 15 residues. Germline CDR1 LNHDA, CDR2 SQIVND (reference sequence). CDR3: CASSNDRALSYEQYF. DNA of the CDR3: TGTGCCAGTAGTAACGACAGGGCCTTATCCTACGAGCAGTACTTC.

This clonotype has a count of ten or more. This chain connects TRBV2 to TRBJ1-1, with D unclear. From germline, CDR1 is SNHLY and CDR2 FYNNEI. The CDR3 has 10 residues. With 11 bases removed from V and 0 bases from J, the gap between germline ends came to 4 bases. CDR3 coding DNA: TGTGCCTCCATGAACACTGAAGCTTTCTTT. Translated: CASMNTEAFF.

This chain connects TRBV6-5 to TRBJ1-1; D is undetermined. The CDR3 extends over 14 amino acids. V gave up 4 bases and J gave up 4 bases, with 13 bases separating them. CDR1 is MNHEY and CDR2 is SVGAGI in the germline V gene. The CDR3 loop reads CASSSGFEGTEAFF. CDR3 DNA sequence: TGTGCCAGCAGTTCGGGGTTCGAAGGCACTGAAGCTTTCTTT.

Notes on this clonotype: A read error may explain this, as a much larger clone is one base away. V is TRBV5-5 and J is TRBJ1-5; D perhaps matches TRBD1 (6 bases). Germline-derived CDR1 and CDR2 are SGHKS and YYEKEE (reference sequence). This CDR3 has 15 residues. The CDR3 region is CAGSLRTALNQPQHF. The CDR3 coding sequence is TGTGCCGGCAGCTTGAGGACAGCCCTCAATCAGCCCCAGCATTTT.

This clonotype was recorded at least ten times. This chain links TRBV6-6 with TRBJ1-5, with a possible D match to TRBD1 (5 bases). Germline V gives CDR1 MNHNY, CDR2 SVGAGI (reference sequence). Trimming shortened V by 6 bases and J by 0 bases, and 12 bases separated the two germline ends. This CDR3 region has 15 residues. CDR3 loop: CASSPDSYSNQPQHF. The CDR3 bases are TGTGCCAGCAGCCCTGACAGTTATAGCAATCAGCCCCAGCATTTT.

This clonotype was observed many times. The V call is TRBV6-5, the J call TRBJ1-2; D is uncertain. Germline V CDR1 and CDR2: MNHEY, SVGAGI. The CDR3 length is 14 residues. V was clipped by 6 bases and J by 9 bases, with 20 bases between them. The CDR3 DNA is TGTGCCAGCAGCCCCAGCGAAAGGTTCGGGAGCTACACCTTC. It is translated as CASSPSERFGSYTF.

This clonotype was observed many times. This rearrangement joins TRBV4-3 to TRBJ2-2; tentatively, D is TRBD1 (6 bases). The CDR3 is 14 amino acids. The V gene's germline CDR1 is LGHNA and CDR2 YSLEER. Trimming left V 3 bases short and J 1 base short, with 6 bases between. The CDR3 loop reads CASSQDRNTGELFF. In nucleotides, the CDR3 is TGCGCCAGCAGCCAGGACAGGAACACCGGGGAGCTGTTTTTT.

This clonotype was seen ten or more times. This rearrangement joins TRBV12-3 or TRBV12-4 to TRBJ1-5; 7 bases are a match to TRBD1. The CDR3 is made up of 14 amino acids. Trimming removed 4 bases from V and 6 bases from J; junction bases left unmatched: 6. For the CDR3, the DNA is TGTGCCAGCAGTTCGACAGGGTCAGCTCAGCCCCAGCATTTT. Protein product: CASSSTGSAQPQHF.

This clonotype was recorded many times. The J gene is TRBJ2-7, the V gene TRBV4-1; a possible D gene is TRBD2 (6 bases). Looked up from germline, CDR1 is MGHRA and CDR2 is YSYEKL. This CDR3 is built from 13 residues. The V and J ends lost 1 base and 5 bases respectively, with 9 bases between them. The CDR3: CASSQVEGDEQYF. CDR3 DNA sequence: TGCGCCAGCAGCCAAGTGGAGGGTGACGAGCAGTACTTC.

The table lists this clonotype with many counts. The V and J genes are TRBV9 and TRBJ2-7, with 7 bases that match TRBD2. This CDR3 comprises 14 residues. Germline-derived CDR1 and CDR2 are SGDLS and YYNGEE. The V segment lost 2 bases and the J segment 5 bases; nucleotides outside the gene matches: 7. The CDR3 nucleotides read TGTGCCAGCAGCGTCGGGGGAGGGTTCGACGAGCAGTACTTC. Protein sequence: CASSVGGGFDEQYF. The entire variable domain, with the rest obtained from reference TRBV9 and TRBJ2-7, is as follows: DSGVTQTPKHLITATGQRVTLRCSPRSGDLSVYWYQQSLDQGLQFLIQYYNGEERAKGNILERFSAQQFPDLHSELNLSSLELGDSALYFCASSVGGGFDEQYFGPGTRLTVT.

For the CDR3, the DNA is TGTGCCAGCGCCCAATCCGGGACTAGCAATCAGCCCCAGCATTTT. Amino acids: CASAQSGTSNQPQHF. This chain links TRBV12-3 or TRBV12-4 with TRBJ1-5, with TRBD1 as a possible D gene (5 bases). V lost 8 bases, J lost 0 bases, and 14 bases lay in between. This CDR3 has 15 amino acids.

In this sample, this clonotype turned up a few times. The chain carries TRBV2 and TRBJ1-5; tentative D call: TRBD1 (5 bases). This CDR3 is 13 amino acids long. Looked up from germline, CDR1 is SNHLY and CDR2 is FYNNEI. The V and J ends lost 6 bases and 5 bases respectively, with 11 bases between them. Here the CDR3 reads CASSEGLDQPQHF. CDR3 coding DNA: TGTGCCAGCAGCGAGGGGTTGGATCAGCCCCAGCATTTT.

This clonotype was recorded once. The chain uses TRBV9 and TRBJ2-7; 7 bases are shared with TRBD2. From germline, CDR1 is SGDLS and CDR2 YYNGEE. CDR3 length: 15 amino acids. V lost 0 bases and J lost 2; bases outside the gene matches: 5. The CDR3 coding sequence is TGTGCCAGCAGCGTAGGACTAGCAAGTACCTACGAGCAGTACTTC. Translation gives CASSVGLASTYEQYF.